This T cell receptor beta chain emerged from a study of immune characterization of retroperitoneal liposarcoma. Trimming cost V 10 bases and J 9 bases, with 22 bases left between them. The CDR3 sequence is 14 residues long. Germline CDR1 and CDR2: MNHNS and SASEGT. MiXCR, run by TCRdb on the PCR reads, gives a single entry per CDR3 protein. The sample lists 2,700 or so distinct CDR3 sequences; about 39% were seen once. The clonotype was recovered from a male donor with retroperitoneal liposarcoma. The chain couples TRBV6-1 to TRBJ2-1; possible D gene TRBD2, 6 bases. The sample consisted of tumor tissue. The CDR3 spells CATGPVTGVGEQFF. In DNA form, the CDR3 reads TGTGCCACTGGACCTGTTACGGGAGTGGGTGAGCAGTTCTTC.